This TCR beta chain was identified in a study of T cell repertoires in cytomegalovirus infection. Study-wide results and caveats: Cumulative public TCR beta family frequency identified CMV carriers with the relevant HLA. Predominance within the ex vivo response was attributable to HLA-C-restricted CMV-specific TCR beta clonotypes.

Worth noting for this clonotype: As yet, its antigen is unknown. The germline gene is not matched at one end of the junction; a read error may be the cause.

TCRdb called the reads again in MiXCR, with one record for every CDR3 protein. The data contain fewer than 250,000 distinct CDR3 sequences, over 20% of them singletons. Germline V lookup: CDR1 GTSNPN, CDR2 SVGIG (reference sequence). This CDR3 is 16 amino acids long. The sample consisted of CD8+ T cells from PBMCs. The receptor was derived from a human donor in good health (CMV status not recorded). Some clones in this sample may be carry-over from other donors' samples. The chain links TRBV30 to TRBJ2-1, with 8 bases that match TRBD1. In DNA form, the CDR3 reads TGTGCCTGGGGCGGACAGGGCGAAAAATCCTTCAATGAGCAGTTCTTC. It codes for CAWGGQGEKSFNEQFF.